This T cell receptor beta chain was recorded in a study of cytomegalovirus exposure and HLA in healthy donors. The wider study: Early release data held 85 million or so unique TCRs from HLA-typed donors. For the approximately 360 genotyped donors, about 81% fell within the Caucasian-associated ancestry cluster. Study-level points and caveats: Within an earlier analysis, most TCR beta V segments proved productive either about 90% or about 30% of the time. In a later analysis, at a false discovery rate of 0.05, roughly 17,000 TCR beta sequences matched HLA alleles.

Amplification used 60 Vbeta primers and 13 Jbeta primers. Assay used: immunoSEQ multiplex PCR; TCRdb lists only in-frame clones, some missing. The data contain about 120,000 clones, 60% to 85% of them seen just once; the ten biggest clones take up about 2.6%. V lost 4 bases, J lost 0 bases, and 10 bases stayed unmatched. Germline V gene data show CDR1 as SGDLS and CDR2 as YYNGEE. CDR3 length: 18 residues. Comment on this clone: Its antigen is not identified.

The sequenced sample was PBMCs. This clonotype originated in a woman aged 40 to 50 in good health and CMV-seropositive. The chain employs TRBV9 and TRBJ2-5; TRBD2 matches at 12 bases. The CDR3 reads CASSLSSGGGFYQETQYF. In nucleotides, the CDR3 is TGTGCCAGCAGCCTCTCTAGCGGGGGGGGGTTCTACCAAGAGACCCAGTACTTC.